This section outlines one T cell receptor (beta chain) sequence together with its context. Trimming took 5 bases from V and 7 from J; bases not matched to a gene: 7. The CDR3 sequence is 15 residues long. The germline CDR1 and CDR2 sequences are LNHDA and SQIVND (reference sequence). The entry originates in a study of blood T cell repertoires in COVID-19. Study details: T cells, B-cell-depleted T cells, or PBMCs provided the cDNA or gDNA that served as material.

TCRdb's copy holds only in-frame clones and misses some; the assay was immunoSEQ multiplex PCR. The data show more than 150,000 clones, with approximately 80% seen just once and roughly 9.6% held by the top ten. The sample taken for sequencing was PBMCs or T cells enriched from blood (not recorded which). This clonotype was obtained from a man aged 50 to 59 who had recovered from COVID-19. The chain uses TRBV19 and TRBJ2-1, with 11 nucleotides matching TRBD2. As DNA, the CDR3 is TGTGCCAGTAGTTATACTAGCGGGAGATCGAATGAGCAGTTCTTC. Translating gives CASSYTSGRSNEQFF.